Here is one T cell receptor (beta chain) with its context. These data belong to a study of blood T cell repertoires in COVID-19. Original methodology: Counts of nucleated cells, estimated from reference gene primer amplification, were obtained. Produced via immunoSEQ multiplex PCR; TCRdb's table is partial and in-frame only. V and J calls and clone size come straight from that table; D and trimming were deduced from the DNA. The table has approximately 280,000 clones, 75% to 90% seen once. The origin of this receptor is a man aged 35-49 years with acute or convalescent COVID-19. Sequencing was carried out using peripheral blood.

CDR3 region: CASSSHLRRALHF. The CDR3 DNA sequence: TGTGCCAGCAGCTCGCATCTACGGAGAGCCCTCCACTTT. The V call is TRBV5-8, the J call TRBJ1-6; D uncertain. The CDR3 is 13 residues long. Trimming removed 3 bases at V and 14 bases at J, with 15 bases between. In germline, CDR1 is SGHTS, CDR2 YDEGEE.